The subject of this entry is one T cell receptor (beta chain). Its antigen is currently unknown. The sample originates from a study of CD8+ T cells in alopecia areata. Sequencing templates came from extracted RNA that was reverse transcribed into cDNA. The protocol was immunoSEQ multiplex PCR, while the TCRdb copy is restricted to in-frame clones and leaves out a portion. The table has 150,000 to 200,000 clones, about 66% seen once; the top ten hold roughly 10%. After removal of 5 bases from V and 3 bases from J, the junction contained 10 bases not matched to a gene. The CDR3 spans 15 residues. Germline CDR1 reads LNHDA; CDR2 reads SQIVND (reference sequence). Findings of the study overall: Relative to mice, TCR sharing across patients was less clear, a difference possibly HLA-related.

Lesional scalp tissue (obtained by punch biopsy) and peripheral blood were collected from alopecia areata patients. Sorting of CD4+ and CD8+ T cells was performed on PBMCs. The sequence came from a human donor with alopecia areata. The specimen comprised CD8+ T cells sorted from blood, sampled at week 0. This sequence joins TRBV19 and TRBJ2-7, with 7 nucleotides matching TRBD1. The CDR3 region is CASSFRDSGLYEQYF. CDR3 coding DNA: TGTGCCAGTAGTTTCCGGGACAGCGGTCTCTACGAGCAGTACTTC.